This passage covers 10 T cell receptor beta chains from one sample sequenced in a study of vaccination and CD4 T cells after COVID-19. The study sequenced cultured CD4+ T cell DNA using the Oncomine TCR Beta short-read assay. From the PCR reads, TCRdb called clonotypes with MiXCR, one entry per CDR3 protein. Of about 21,000 distinct CDR3 sequences detected, 70% appear once; the ten largest clones hold roughly 8.7%. Their specific antigens are unknown. Treatment described: roughly ten-day PBMC culture with coronavirus spike peptide pools or control peptides (ViraFEST assay). Sequencing was performed on CD4+ T cells from blood, cultured in vitro. These receptors were collected from a human donor who had recovered from COVID-19.

The rearrangement links TRBV6-1 to TRBJ2-3; D is uncertain. V shed 6 bases and J shed 2 bases, with 15 bases lying between them. Germline V gene lookup returns CDR1 MNHNS and CDR2 SASEGT. The CDR3 loop spans 15 amino acids. Here the CDR3 reads CASSLGPLYTDTQYF. The DNA of the CDR3 is TGTGCCAGCAGCCTCGGACCACTTTACACAGATACGCAGTATTTT.

V gene TRBV7-9 combines with J gene TRBJ1-2; D ambiguous. CDR3 size: 15 residues. V gave up 5 bases and J gave up 0 bases, with 13 bases separating them. Germline loops: CDR1 SEHNR, CDR2 FQNEAQ (reference sequence). The CDR3 region is CASSGLVPTNYGYTF. Written as DNA, the CDR3 is TGTGCCAGCAGCGGTCTCGTCCCCACTAACTATGGCTACACCTTC.

The J gene is TRBJ1-5, the V gene TRBV6-5, with D uncertain. CDR3 length equals 15 residues. Germline assignment: CDR1 MNHEY and CDR2 SVGAGI. The V gene lost 2 bases and the J gene lost 1 base, with 9 bases spanning the gap. CDR3: CASSYTPGSNQPQHF. DNA of the CDR3: TGTGCCAGCAGTTACACCCCGGGGAGCAATCAGCCCCAGCATTTT.

The rearrangement uses TRBV19 and TRBJ2-6; D unclear. Trimming took off 3 bases at V and 0 bases at J, with 3 bases between the two ends. Germline V gene sequence: CDR1 LNHDA, CDR2 SQIVND (reference sequence). The CDR3 consists of 14 residues. The CDR3 DNA is TGTGCCAGTAGTATGCTCTCTGGGGCCAACGTCCTGACTTTC. Translating gives CASSMLSGANVLTF.

The rearrangement links TRBV4-2 to TRBJ2-2; TRBD2 agrees at 9 bases. Germline values: CDR1 LGHNA, CDR2 YNFKEQ. The CDR3 consists of 16 residues. Unmatched junction bases numbered 4, after V lost 4 bases and J lost 1 base. The CDR3 bases are TGTGCCAGCAGCCGGGAGACTAGCGGGAACACCGGGGAGCTGTTTTTT. This translates into CASSRETSGNTGELFF.

This clonotype was recorded only once. The rearrangement joins TRBV7-2 to TRBJ1-5; no reliable D call. Trimming took off 2 bases at V and 6 bases at J, with 5 bases between the two ends. The V gene's germline CDR1 is SGHTA and CDR2 FQGNSA. This CDR3 has 12 residues. The CDR3 DNA sequence: TGTGCCAGCAGCTTACTCCGTCAGCCCCAGCATTTT. Translated, it gives CASSLLRQPQHF. Combining the CDR3 with reference TRBV7-2 and TRBJ1-5 gives the whole variable domain GAGVSQSPSNKVTEKGKDVELRCDPISGHTALYWYRQSLGQGLEFLIYFQGNSAPDKSGLPSDRFSAERTGGSVSTLTIQRTQQEDSAVYLCASSLLRQPQHFGDGTRLSIL.

CDR3 in DNA: TGTGCCTGGAGTGTATCAGGAATAAGCAATCAGCCCCAGCATTTT. Translation gives CAWSVSGISNQPQHF. The chain combines TRBV30 with TRBJ1-5, with D unresolved. In germline, CDR1 is GTSNPN, CDR2 SVGIG (reference sequence). This CDR3 comprises 15 residues. Trimming left V 0 bases short and J 1 base short, with 10 bases between.

The V call is TRBV7-9, the J call TRBJ1-5; 7 bases agree with TRBD1. CDR3 size: 14 residues. The germline gives CDR1 SEHNR, CDR2 FQNEAQ (reference sequence). Germline trimming cut 6 bases from V and 4 bases from J; bases unmatched to any gene: 6. The CDR3 sequence: CASSRGQGNQPQHF. DNA of the CDR3: TGTGCCAGCAGTAGGGGGCAGGGTAATCAGCCCCAGCATTTT.

This clonotype occurred once. The chain combines TRBV12-3 or TRBV12-4 with TRBJ2-1; tentatively, D is TRBD1 or TRBD2 (5 bases each). The V end lost 7 bases, the J end lost 7 bases, and 14 bases lay between the germline ends. This CDR3 is 13 amino acids long. The CDR3 reads CASTEGRANEQFF. The CDR3 DNA reads TGTGCCAGCACCGAGGGGCGGGCTAATGAGCAGTTCTTC.

This chain uses TRBV20-1 with TRBJ1-2; D may be TRBD1 (6 bases). This CDR3 has 15 residues. From germline, CDR1 is DFQATT and CDR2 SNEGSKA (reference sequence). The V gene lost 6 bases and the J gene lost 5 bases, with 22 bases spanning the gap. The CDR3 DNA sequence: TGCAGTGCGGAACTCACAGGGCTTCAGGGTTATGGCTACACCTTC. It yields the protein CSAELTGLQGYGYTF.